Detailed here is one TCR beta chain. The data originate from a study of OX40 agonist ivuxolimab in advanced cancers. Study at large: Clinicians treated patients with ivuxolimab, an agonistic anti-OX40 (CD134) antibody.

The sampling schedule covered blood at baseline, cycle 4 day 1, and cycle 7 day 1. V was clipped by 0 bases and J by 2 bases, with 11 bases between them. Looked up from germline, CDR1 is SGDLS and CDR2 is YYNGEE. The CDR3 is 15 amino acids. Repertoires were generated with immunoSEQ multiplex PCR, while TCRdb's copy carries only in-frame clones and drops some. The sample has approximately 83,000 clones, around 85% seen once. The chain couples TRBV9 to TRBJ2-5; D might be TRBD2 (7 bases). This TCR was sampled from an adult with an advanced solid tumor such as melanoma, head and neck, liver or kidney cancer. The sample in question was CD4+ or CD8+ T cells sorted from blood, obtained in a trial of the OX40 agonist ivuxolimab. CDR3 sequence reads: CASSVGRGPQETQYF. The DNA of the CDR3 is TGTGCCAGCAGCGTAGGGCGGGGGCCTCAAGAGACCCAGTACTTC.